The 10 T cell receptor beta chains in this list originate from one sample, sequenced in a study of beta chain features in type 1 diabetes. Study results and caveats: All four CD4+ subsets from Type 1 diabetes patients carried moderately but significantly shorter TCRB CDR3s.

The investigators reverse transcribed all of the isolated RNA, so they sequenced expressed TCRB transcripts. Using immunoSEQ multiplex PCR, the repertoire was profiled, and TCRdb retains in-frame clones only, with some absent. The sample consists of about 740,000 clones, under 15% of them appearing once. No antigen has been identified for these receptors. The sequencing sample was made of naive CD4+ T cells from blood. These receptors originate from a man aged 18-30 years with type 1 diabetes.

In this sample, this clone turned up a few times. The same CDR3 is also encoded by other DNA sequences in this sample. The rearrangement links TRBV2 to TRBJ1-2; D ambiguous. CDR1 is SNHLY, CDR2 FYNNEI, per germline. The CDR3 covers 11 residues. The V end lost 3 bases, the J end lost 6 bases, and 5 bases lay between the germline ends. For the CDR3, the DNA is TGTGCCAGCAGTGAGGCCGATGGCTACACCTTC. Residues: CASSEADGYTF. The full variable domain, completed using reference TRBV2 and TRBJ1-2, is EPEVTQTPSHQVTQMGQEVILRCVPISNHLYFYWYRQILGQKVEFLVSFYNNEISEKSEIFDDQFSVERPDGSNFTLKIRSTKLEDSAMYFCASSEADGYTFGSGTRLTVV.

The chain links TRBV14 to TRBJ2-4; D uncertain. CDR3 size: 15 residues. The germline gives CDR1 SGHDN, CDR2 FVKESK. The V and J ends lost 0 bases and 8 bases respectively, with 14 bases between them. The CDR3 region has the DNA TGTGCCAGCAGCCAAGATCTGTCCCCGGCGGACATTCAGTACTTC. This encodes CASSQDLSPADIQYF. The full variable domain, rest sourced from reference TRBV14 and TRBJ2-4, is EAGVTQFPSHSVIEKGQTVTLRCDPISGHDNLYWYRRVMGKEIKFLLHFVKESKQDESGMPNNRFLAERTGGTYSTLKVQPAELEDSGVYFCASSQDLSPADIQYFGAGTRLSVL.

Only a few counts were recorded for this clone. J is TRBJ2-3 and V is TRBV20-1; D unclear. The CDR3 extends over 11 amino acids. Between the trimmed V and J ends, which lost 6 bases and 4 bases, there was a span of 8 bases. The germline V gene encodes CDR1 DFQATT and CDR2 SNEGSKA (reference sequence). In DNA, the CDR3 is TGCAGTGCCCGAGATCCAGATACGCAGTATTTT. It codes for CSARDPDTQYF.

V and J are TRBV28 and TRBJ2-7, with TRBD1 identical over 7 bases. CDR1 is MDHEN, CDR2 SYDVKM, per germline. The CDR3 length is 13 residues. Trimming at V came to 10 bases and at J to 0 bases, leaving 6 bases not matched to a gene. The CDR3: CAIRRDSSYEQYF. The CDR3 DNA is TGTGCCATCCGTCGGGACAGCTCCTACGAGCAGTACTTC.

V usage is TRBV7-7 and J usage is TRBJ2-5, with D possibly matching TRBD2 (6 bases). Germline CDR1 and CDR2: SSHAT and FNYEAQ (reference sequence). CDR3 size: 13 residues. Trimming pared 3 bases from V and 4 bases from J, leaving 9 bases between. CDR3 sequence reads: CASSLGGTETQYF. Written as DNA, the CDR3 is TGTGCCAGCAGCTTGGGGGGAACAGAGACCCAGTACTTC.

This clone was seen a few times. V is TRBV28 and J is TRBJ2-5; unclear D gene. V was trimmed by 3 bases and J by 5 bases, leaving 10 bases between them. Germline V gene lookup returns CDR1 MDHEN and CDR2 SYDVKM. The CDR3 sequence is 13 residues long. Here the CDR3 DNA reads TGTGCCAGCAGTTTGGGTAGAATTGAGACCCAGTACTTC. This codes for CASSLGRIETQYF.

The table lists this clone with a few counts. The J gene is TRBJ1-1, the V gene TRBV30; weak D call: TRBD1 (5 bases). V lost 4 bases and J lost 0, with 15 bases in between. The CDR3 sequence is 15 residues long. Germline V gene lookup returns CDR1 GTSNPN and CDR2 SVGIG (reference sequence). The CDR3, as DNA: TGTGCCTGGAAACGGGGGGAGGCCATGAACACTGAAGCTTTCTTT. Translating gives CAWKRGEAMNTEAFF.

The gene calls are TRBV4-1 and TRBJ2-4, with unresolved D. This CDR3 comprises 18 residues. The germline V gene encodes CDR1 MGHRA and CDR2 YSYEKL. V lost 0 bases and J lost 0, with 15 bases in between. CDR3 in DNA: TGCGCCAGCAGCCAAGATCCGGCGGATACTCTAGCCAAAAACATTCAGTACTTC. Translation gives CASSQDPADTLAKNIQYF.

The genes are TRBV25-1 and TRBJ1-1; TRBD1 is a possible D gene (5 bases). Germline V CDR1 and CDR2: MGHDK, SYGVNS. This CDR3 has 13 amino acids. Trimming shortened V by 8 bases and J by 1 base, and 11 bases separated the two germline ends. CDR3 residues: CASLGLPNTEAFF. CDR3 in DNA: TGTGCCAGCCTGGGGCTCCCGAACACTGAAGCTTTCTTT.

The J gene is TRBJ2-1, the V gene TRBV7-2; D is possibly TRBD1 (5 bases). Germline V gene data show CDR1 as SGHTA and CDR2 as FQGNSA. V was trimmed by 7 bases and J by 3 bases, leaving 13 bases between them. This CDR3 is built from 14 residues. The CDR3 loop reads CASTSGILYNEQFF. CDR3 sequence (DNA): TGTGCCAGCACCTCAGGGATTCTCTACAATGAGCAGTTCTTC.